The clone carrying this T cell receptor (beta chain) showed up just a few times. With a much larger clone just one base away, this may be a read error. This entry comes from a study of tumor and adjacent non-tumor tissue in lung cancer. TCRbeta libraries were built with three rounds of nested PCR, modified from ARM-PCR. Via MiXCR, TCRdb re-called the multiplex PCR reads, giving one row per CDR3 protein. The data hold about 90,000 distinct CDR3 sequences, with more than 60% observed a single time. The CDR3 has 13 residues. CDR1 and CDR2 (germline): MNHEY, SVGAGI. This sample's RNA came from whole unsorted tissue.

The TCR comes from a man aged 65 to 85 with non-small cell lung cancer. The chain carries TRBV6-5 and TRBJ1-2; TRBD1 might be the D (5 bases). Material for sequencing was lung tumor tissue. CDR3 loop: CASSYLGVDGNTF. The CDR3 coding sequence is TGTGCCAGCAGTTACTTGGGGGTGGATGGCAACACCTTC.